This T cell receptor beta chain was recorded in a study of control samples from healthy donors and cancer patients. CDR1 is SGHKS and CDR2 is YYEKEE in the germline V gene (reference sequence). The CDR3 is 16 amino acids. The V end lost 0 bases, the J end lost 0 bases, and 10 bases lay between the germline ends. The sample holds one count of this clone. Libraries were prepared by immunoSEQ multiplex PCR; TCRdb keeps only in-frame clonotypes and omits some of them. The sample comprises over 150,000 clones, 96% of which are singletons, and 1% rests with the top ten. Sequencing input: blood. This sequence was found in a woman aged 25-40 years in good health. The chain uses TRBV5-5 and TRBJ1-3; possible D gene TRBD1, 5 bases. The CDR3 loop is CASSLVGGISGNTIYF. The CDR3 region has the DNA TGTGCCAGCAGCTTGGTCGGGGGGATCTCTGGAAACACCATATATTTT.